This is a list of T cell receptor beta chains from one sample in a study of T cells in Graves' hyperthyroidism and ophthalmopathy. TCRdb fed the multiplex PCR reads into MiXCR, producing one record per CDR3 protein. The sample has roughly 570,000 distinct CDR3 sequences, roughly 46% seen once; the top ten hold around 17%. Sequences were obtained from peripheral blood or thyroid tissue (not recorded which). These TCRs come from an adult woman with Graves' disease, either hyperthyroidism or ophthalmopathy (not recorded which). The CDR3 runs from the conserved cysteine through the conserved F or W. The order of the fields is clone size, D gene, V gene, J gene, CDR3 protein, CDR3 DNA. The D gene is left open where the match is weak. Clone sizes are given selectively: once, few, many, or a class where the clone is expanded.

>many|.|TRBV3-1|TRBJ1-4
CASSQVRGVEKLFF
TGTGCCAGCAGCCAAGTTCGGGGGGTTGAAAAACTGTTTTTT
>.|.|TRBV7-9|TRBJ1-2
CASSPGLGATEAF
TGTGCCAGCAGCCCCGGGCTCGGGGCGACTGAAGCTTTC
>once|.|TRBV5-1|TRBJ1-2
CASSLGPLYGYTF
TGCGCCAGCAGCTTAGGACCGCTCTATGGCTACACCTTC
>.|TRBD2|TRBV7-9|TRBJ2-7
CASSLGTSGTSYEQYF
TGTGCCAGCAGCTTAGGAACTAGCGGGACCTCCTACGAGCAGTACTTC
>.|TRBD1|TRBV10-3|TRBJ2-5
CAISESGQGVTETQYF
TGTGCCATCAGTGAGTCGGGACAGGGAGTTACGGAGACCCAGTACTTC
>.|.|TRBV7-9|TRBJ2-1
CASSLTTSSYNEQFF
TGTGCCAGCAGCTTAACGACAAGCTCCTACAATGAGCAGTTCTTC
>many|.|TRBV6-1|TRBJ2-7
CASSEGPDGADEQYF
TGTGCCAGCAGTGAAGGACCGGACGGGGCGGACGAGCAGTACTTC
>many|TRBD1|TRBV6-4|TRBJ1-6
CASRPGTENSPLHF
TGTGCCAGCAGGCCGGGGACAGAGAATTCACCCCTCCACTTT
>.|.|TRBV10-2|TRBJ1-6
CASSDSPALHF
TGCGCCAGCAGTGACTCCCCGGCCCTCCACTTT
>.|TRBD1|TRBV12-3/TRBV12-4|TRBJ1-5
CAGSLGQGNQPQHF
TGTGCCGGCAGTTTGGGACAGGGAAATCAGCCCCAGCATTTT
>.|TRBD2|TRBV24-1|TRBJ2-7
CATRGGSPYEQYF
TGTGCCACCCGCGGCGGGAGTCCCTACGAGCAGTACTTC
>once|.|TRBV15|TRBJ1-1
CATSSARSGVNTEAFF
TGTGCCACCAGCAGTGCTAGGTCAGGGGTGAACACTGAAGCTTTCTTT
>few|TRBD1|TRBV10-3|TRBJ1-2
CAGTGTGMLDGYTF
TGTGCCGGTACGGGGACAGGGATGTTGGATGGCTACACCTTC
>.|.|TRBV27|TRBJ1-1
CASTGSFRGSLKAFF
TGTGCCAGCACCGGGTCCTTTAGGGGCTCGCTTAAAGCTTTCTTT
>many|TRBD1|TRBV2|TRBJ1-1
CASSPGTGVEAFF
TGTGCCAGCAGTCCCGGGACAGGGGTTGAAGCTTTCTTT
>.|.|TRBV19|TRBJ1-5
CASSEAAAYEHF
TGTGCCAGTAGCGAGGCCGCGGCCTACGAGCATTTT
>.|.|TRBV10-3|TRBJ2-7
CAISNRVEGEQYF
TGTGCCATCAGTAACAGGGTAGAGGGCGAGCAGTACTTC
>.|.|TRBV24-1|TRBJ1-5
CATCWVIGPPHQPQHF
TGTGCCACCTGTTGGGTGATTGGGCCTCCACATCAGCCCCAGCATTTT
>many|.|TRBV7-6|TRBJ1-6
CASSPDHTSPLHF
TGTGCCAGCAGCCCTGACCATACGTCACCCCTCCACTTT
>few|.|TRBV7-9|TRBJ2-7
CASSSETYEQYF
TGTGCCAGCAGCTCAGAAACTTACGAGCAGTACTTC
>many|.|TRBV20-1|TRBJ1-3
CSANSGTARNTIYF
TGCAGTGCTAATTCCGGGACGGCACGAAACACCATATATTTT
>many|.|TRBV15|TRBJ1-4
CATSRGGSGEKLFF
TGTGCCACCAGCAGAGGGGGGAGCGGTGAAAAACTGTTTTTT
>.|TRBD2|TRBV24-1|TRBJ2-7
CATSDPGTSEQYF
TGTGCCACCAGTGACCCTGGGACTAGCGAGCAGTACTTC
>many|TRBD1|TRBV4-2|TRBJ1-2
CASSQAGGAESGYTF
TGTGCCAGCAGCCAAGCAGGGGGCGCGGAGAGTGGCTACACCTTC
>.|.|TRBV7-9|TRBJ1-1
CASSPDSRSLDTEAFF
TGTGCCAGCAGTCCTGACAGTCGGAGCTTAGACACTGAAGCTTTCTTT
>many|.|TRBV9|TRBJ1-2
CASSAQGDYGYTF
TGTGCCAGCAGCGCTCAGGGTGACTATGGCTACACCTTC
>many|.|TRBV14|TRBJ1-1
CASSQLRQAVAFF
TGTGCCAGCAGCCAATTACGACAGGCCGTAGCTTTCTTT